A selection of T cell receptor beta chains follows, all from one sample in a study of OX40 agonist ivuxolimab in advanced cancers. Libraries were prepared by immunoSEQ multiplex PCR; TCRdb keeps only in-frame clonotypes and omits some of them. Found here are some 70,000 clones, 80% to 95% of them singletons; the top ten hold roughly 2.2%. The sequencing used CD4+ or CD8+ T cells sorted from blood, collected in a trial of the OX40 agonist ivuxolimab. These receptor sequences come from an adult with an advanced solid tumor such as melanoma, head and neck, liver or kidney cancer. Both conserved end residues are part of each CDR3. D genes are given only for firm matches. Size tells how often a clone was seen (once, few, many) or the class of an expanded clone, and some rows leave it out.

TRBV7-8	-	-	TRBJ2-7	TGTGCCAGCAGCTTAAGAGCGATGACTTCCGAGCAGTACTTC	CASSLRAMTSEQYF
TRBV4-1	-	-	TRBJ2-3	TGCGCCAGCAGCCAAGGGAAGGGGGCAGATACGCAGTATTTT	CASSQGKGADTQYF
TRBV2	TRBD2	-	TRBJ2-1	TGTGCCAGCAGTGAAGCGGCTAGCGGGAGTTTCGAGCAGTTCTTC	CASSEAASGSFEQFF
TRBV10-3	-	-	TRBJ2-7	TGTGCCATCAGTGACAGGGGGGATACCTACGAGCAGTACTTC	CAISDRGDTYEQYF
TRBV29-1	-	once	TRBJ2-3	TGCAGCGTTGAAGGAGGGATTGCGAGTCGGGATACGCAGTATTTT	CSVEGGIASRDTQYF
TRBV12-1	-	-	TRBJ1-2	TGTGCCAGCAGCTTTGCATATCGGGAGAATAGGGGCTACACCTTC	CASSFAYRENRGYTF
TRBV30	-	-	TRBJ1-3	TGTGCCTGGACTACTGGAAACACCATATATTTT	CAWTTGNTIYF
TRBV5-1	-	-	TRBJ2-1	TGCGCCAGCAGCTGGGGGACGGGGGTCTCCTACAATGAGCAGTTCTTC	CASSWGTGVSYNEQFF
TRBV9	TRBD2	-	TRBJ2-3	TGTGCCAGCAGCGTATCGGGAGGGAGGACAGATACGCAGTATTTT	CASSVSGGRTDTQYF
TRBV4-3	TRBD2	once	TRBJ2-4	TGCGCCAGCAGCCAAGCCGCGACTAGCGGGGGGGGTACAGCCAAAAACATTCAGTACTTC	CASSQAATSGGGTAKNIQYF
TRBV19	-	-	TRBJ1-5	TGTGCCAGTAGCACGTCGATAGTTCAGCCCCAGCATTTT	CASSTSIVQPQHF
TRBV28	-	-	TRBJ1-1	TGTGCCAGCAGCCCTCGACAGGTCCTACTGAACACTGAAGCTTTCTTT	CASSPRQVLLNTEAFF
TRBV7-9	-	-	TRBJ1-3	TGTGCCAGAGACAGTAACTCTGGAAACACCATATATTTT	CARDSNSGNTIYF
TRBV30	TRBD1	-	TRBJ1-6	TGTGCCTGGAGTGGCGGACAGGATAATTCACCCCTCCACTTT	CAWSGGQDNSPLHF
TRBV5-1	-	-	TRBJ2-7	TGCGCCAGCAGCTTGGCTCCGGGGATCGCCGACGAGCAGTACTTC	CASSLAPGIADEQYF
TRBV5-4	-	-	TRBJ2-3	TGTGCCAGCAGCTTGGTACGGTCGTCGGATACGCAGTATTTT	CASSLVRSSDTQYF
TRBV5-4	-	-	TRBJ2-6	TGTGCCAGCAGCGCGTTACCCTCTGGGGCCAACGTCCTGACTTTC	CASSALPSGANVLTF
TRBV10-2	-	-	TRBJ2-3	TGCGCCAGCAGTGAGTCCGCGCGGTCATCTAGCACAGATACGCAGTATTTT	CASSESARSSSTDTQYF
TRBV29-1	-	-	TRBJ2-3	TGCAGCGTTGTAGTGGGTGGCACAGATACGCAGTATTTT	CSVVVGGTDTQYF
TRBV6-1	TRBD1	-	TRBJ2-5	TGTGCCAGCAGTGAAGCAAGCGGGGACAGGGGGCGAGAGACCCAGTACTTC	CASSEASGDRGRETQYF
TRBV18	-	-	TRBJ2-5	TGTGCCAGCTCACCCGGAGTGGGAGAGACCCAGTACTTC	CASSPGVGETQYF
TRBV28	TRBD2	-	TRBJ2-2	TGTGCCAGCAGTTTGGGAGGGACGAACACCGGGGAGCTGTTTTTT	CASSLGGTNTGELFF
TRBV6-1	-	-	TRBJ1-5	TGTGCCAGCAGTGAATACGGGAAGAGTCAGCCCCAGCATTTT	CASSEYGKSQPQHF
TRBV25-1	-	few	TRBJ1-1	TGTGCCAGCAGTGGAGCTGCCACTTTCTTT	CASSGAATFF
TRBV9	-	-	TRBJ2-7	TGTGCCAGCAGCGTAGACGTCTACACCTACGAGCAGTACTTC	CASSVDVYTYEQYF
TRBV6-5	TRBD1	-	TRBJ2-7	TGTGCCAGCAGTCTTAACAGGGGGAGCCCCTACGAGCAGTACTTC	CASSLNRGSPYEQYF
TRBV6-5	TRBD1	-	TRBJ1-4	TGTGCCAGCAGCCCCACAGGGGGAGGAGAAAAACTGTTTTTT	CASSPTGGGEKLFF
TRBV10-3	-	-	TRBJ1-1	TGTGCCATCGGGCGGGACATCCGGAACACTGAAGCTTTCTTT	CAIGRDIRNTEAFF
TRBV6-6	-	-	TRBJ2-7	TGTGCCAGCAGTTACTCGAACGCCTACGAGCAGTACTTC	CASSYSNAYEQYF
TRBV28	-	once	TRBJ1-2	TGTGCCAGCAGGAGTGACACGGACAGCCTCTATGGCTACACCTTC	CASRSDTDSLYGYTF
TRBV7-3	-	-	TRBJ1-4	TGTGCCAGCAGCCTCGGACGGTCGAGGGCGGTGGATGAAAAACTGTTTTTT	CASSLGRSRAVDEKLFF
TRBV4-2	-	once	TRBJ2-3	TGTGCCAGCAGTGGAAGCACAGATACGCAGTATTTT	CASSGSTDTQYF
TRBV6-5	TRBD1	-	TRBJ1-5	TGTGCCAGCAGCCCTCTACAGGGGGGAGGTCAGCCCCAGCATTTT	CASSPLQGGGQPQHF
TRBV9	TRBD2	-	TRBJ2-1	TGTGCCAGCAGCGTACTAGCGGGGGGTTACAATGAGCAGTTCTTC	CASSVLAGGYNEQFF
TRBV29-1	-	-	TRBJ2-5	TGCAGCGCCGATGGCAGGGACACGGAGACCCAGTACTTC	CSADGRDTETQYF
TRBV4-2	TRBD1	-	TRBJ1-3	TGTGCCAGCAGCCAGAACTCCGGGACAGGGTTCCGGGGCACCATATATTTT	CASSQNSGTGFRGTIYF
TRBV18	TRBD2	-	TRBJ2-5	TGTGCCAGCTCCCCCGGGACTAGAGAGACCCAGTACTTC	CASSPGTRETQYF
TRBV15	-	once	TRBJ2-7	TGTGCCACCAGCAGAGAGCAGGGACCCTACGAGCAGTACTTC	CATSREQGPYEQYF
TRBV28	TRBD2	-	TRBJ2-5	TGTGCCAGCACCTACAGGTGGTTAGCGGGAGAGCTTAAGGGGGAGACCCAGTACTTC	CASTYRWLAGELKGETQYF
TRBV5-3	-	-	TRBJ2-3	TGTGCCAGAAGCCCCGATACGCAGTATTTT	CARSPDTQYF
TRBV6-5	-	-	TRBJ1-3	TGTGCCAGCAGTTACGGGGGCTACTCTGGAAACACCATATATTTT	CASSYGGYSGNTIYF
TRBV4-1	-	-	TRBJ2-2	TGCGCCAGCAGCCAAGTGCCGGAAACCGGGGAGCTGTTTTTT	CASSQVPETGELFF
TRBV28	TRBD2	-	TRBJ2-7	TGTGCCAGCAGTTCCCGTTGGGGGTCTAGCGGGAGCGACGACGAGCAGTACTTC	CASSSRWGSSGSDDEQYF
TRBV2	TRBD1	-	TRBJ2-5	TGTGCCACCTCACAGGGGTGGAGAGAGACCCAGTACTTC	CATSQGWRETQYF
TRBV30	-	once	TRBJ2-6	TGTGCCTGCCCCCCGACAGGTTCGTCTGGGGCCAACGTCCTGACTTTC	CACPPTGSSGANVLTF
TRBV29-1	-	once	TRBJ2-5	TGCAGCGTTGAAACGGGCGAGACCCAGTACTTC	CSVETGETQYF
TRBV4-1	TRBD2	-	TRBJ2-3	TGCGCCAGCAGCCTTCGGGCTAGCGGGGGCACAGATACGCAGTATTTT	CASSLRASGGTDTQYF
TRBV19	-	once	TRBJ1-5	TGTGCCAGTAGTAAACAAGTTTATCAGCCCCAGCATTTT	CASSKQVYQPQHF
TRBV9	TRBD2	-	TRBJ2-5	TGTGCCAGCAGCGTAGGAGGGACTAGCTTGGAAGAGACCCAGTACTTC	CASSVGGTSLEETQYF
TRBV7-9	-	-	TRBJ2-3	TGTGCCAGCAGCTTAGGGGTCGCTGCGGCAGATACGCAGTATTTT	CASSLGVAAADTQYF
TRBV4-1	-	-	TRBJ2-3	TGCGCCAGCAGCCAAGGTTGGTGGGGGGGCACAGATACGCAGTATTTT	CASSQGWWGGTDTQYF
TRBV28	-	few	TRBJ1-5	TGTGCCAGCAGTATGACAGATAGCAATCAGCCCCAGCATTTT	CASSMTDSNQPQHF